This T cell receptor beta chain was sequenced in a study of blood T cell repertoires in COVID-19. Germline loops: CDR1 LGHNA, CDR2 YSLEER. CDR3 length equals 12 residues. The ends lost 3 bases at V and 8 bases at J; junction bases unmatched: 2. Here immunoSEQ multiplex PCR was the method, and the copy in TCRdb shows in-frame clones only, minus some. The sample gives 230,000 or so clones, 90% of which show up once; 2.1% is in the top ten. The chain combines TRBV4-3 with TRBJ1-1; TRBD1 agrees at 8 bases. Sequenced: peripheral blood. The TCR originated in a woman aged 60-70 years with COVID-19, enrolled during active disease. The CDR3 DNA reads TGCGCCAGCAGCCAGAGGGACAGGGAAGCTTTCTTT. Protein: CASSQRDREAFF.